A selection of T cell receptor beta chains follows, all from one sample in a study of T cell repertoires in cytomegalovirus infection. The antigens of these receptors remain unknown. TCRdb re-called the reads with MiXCR, one entry per CDR3 protein. The sample gives 35,000 to 55,000 distinct CDR3 sequences, 20% to 25% of which show up once; roughly 20% is in the top ten. The specimen sequenced was PBMCs, sequenced either directly or after in vitro stimulation (not recorded which). The receptors derive from a human donor in good health (CMV status not recorded). Some clones in this sample may be carry-over from other donors' samples. The CDR3 runs from the conserved cysteine through the conserved F or W. A D gene is named only where the DNA matches it firmly. A row's size may be missing; if present it is once, few, many or a size class.

clone size	D gene	V gene	J gene	CDR3 protein	CDR3 DNA
NA	NA	TRBV5-4	TRBJ1-2	CASGGQEAGGYTF	TGTGCCAGCGGTGGGCAGGAAGCAGGGGGCTACACCTTC
NA	TRBD2	TRBV7-6	TRBJ2-1	CASSGYRDGTSGTSYNEPFF	TGTGCCAGCAGCGGATACAGGGACGGGACTAGCGGTACCTCCTACAATGAACCGTTCTTC
few	NA	TRBV28	TRBJ1-4	CASSPQEGNEKLFF	TGTGCCAGCAGTCCCCAGGAGGGTAATGAAAAACTGTTTTTT
many	TRBD1	TRBV12-3/TRBV12-4	TRBJ1-2	CASRPGQGAANYGYTF	TGTGCCAGTCGGCCGGGACAGGGGGCCGCTAACTATGGCTACACCTTC
few	NA	TRBV18	TRBJ2-3	CASSPATRRDTQYF	TGTGCCAGCTCACCGGCCACCCGAAGGGATACGCAGTATTTT
few	TRBD2	TRBV20-1	TRBJ2-1	CSARVGLAGSYNEQFF	TGCAGTGCTAGAGTGGGACTAGCGGGATCGTACAATGAGCAGTTCTTC
NA	NA	TRBV29-1	TRBJ2-1	CSVQERTDEQFF	TGCAGCGTGCAGGAGAGGACCGATGAGCAGTTCTTC
NA	TRBD2	TRBV7-2	TRBJ2-3	CASSPYSGGTDTQYF	TGTGCCAGCAGCCCGTATAGCGGGGGCACAGATACGCAGTATTTT
NA	NA	TRBV7-6	TRBJ2-7	CASSRTEQGYHEQYF	TGTGCCAGCAGCAGAACGGAACAGGGTTACCACGAGCAGTACTTC
many	TRBD2	TRBV7-2	TRBJ2-1	CASSRTSVNEQFF	TGTGCCAGCAGCCGGACTAGCGTCAATGAGCAGTTCTTC
NA	NA	TRBV5-4	TRBJ1-2	CASNEGEGYGYTF	TGTGCCAGCAACGAGGGAGAAGGCTATGGCTACACCTTC
many	TRBD2	TRBV7-2	TRBJ2-3	CASSLVASGDTQYF	TGTGCCAGCAGCTTAGTGGCTAGCGGAGATACGCAGTATTTT
many	NA	TRBV19	TRBJ2-4	CASSIDGRLGGKNIQYF	TGTGCCAGTAGTATAGATGGCCGTCTAGGGGGCAAAAACATTCAGTACTTC
NA	NA	TRBV5-6	TRBJ2-7	CASSLQGRRVEQYF	TGTGCCAGCAGCTTGCAGGGCCGCCGGGTCGAGCAGTACTTC
many	TRBD1	TRBV12-3/TRBV12-4	TRBJ1-5	CASRPTGGDQPQHF	TGTGCCAGCAGGCCGACAGGGGGGGATCAGCCCCAGCATTTT
many	TRBD2	TRBV9	TRBJ2-4	CASSGGWLAGNIQYF	TGTGCCAGCAGCGGAGGGTGGCTAGCGGGAAACATTCAGTACTTC
few	TRBD1	TRBV5-5	TRBJ2-5	CASSLAKQGWFRGETQYF	TGTGCCAGCAGCTTGGCCAAACAGGGGTGGTTTAGAGGAGAGACCCAGTACTTC
NA	NA	TRBV7-6	TRBJ2-6	CASSLHSSGANVLTF	TGTGCCAGCAGCTTACACTCCTCTGGGGCCAACGTCCTGACTTTC
many	NA	TRBV9	TRBJ2-5	CASSVQAEVGETQYF	TGTGCCAGCAGCGTGCAAGCGGAGGTGGGGGAGACCCAGTACTTC
many	NA	TRBV5-4	TRBJ2-7	CASSFNGGSPDEQYF	TGTGCCAGCAGCTTTAACGGGGGCTCCCCCGACGAGCAGTACTTC
NA	TRBD2	TRBV6-5	TRBJ2-1	CASSYGGRLNEQFF	TGTGCCAGCAGTTACGGCGGGAGACTCAATGAGCAGTTCTTC
many	NA	TRBV7-9	TRBJ2-3	CASSLAYRADTQYF	TGTGCCAGCAGCTTAGCGTACAGGGCGGATACGCAGTATTTT
many	NA	TRBV12-3/TRBV12-4	TRBJ2-3	CASSLQGIDTQYF	TGTGCCAGCAGTTTACAGGGTATAGATACGCAGTATTTT
few	NA	TRBV12-3/TRBV12-4	TRBJ1-1	CASISTGGTEAFF	TGTGCCAGCATCTCAACCGGGGGCACTGAAGCTTTCTTT
many	NA	TRBV6-2/TRBV6-3	TRBJ2-1	CASSPADEQFF	TGTGCCAGCAGTCCTGCAGATGAGCAGTTCTTC
NA	NA	TRBV20-1	TRBJ2-3	CSASLSQTPADTQYF	TGCAGTGCTAGCCTCAGCCAGACCCCCGCAGATACGCAGTATTTT
NA	NA	TRBV6-5	TRBJ1-6	CASSSLPGGSPLHF	TGTGCCAGCAGTAGCCTCCCGGGCGGTTCACCCCTCCACTTT
few	NA	TRBV4-1	TRBJ1-5	CASSRGRRQPQHF	TGCGCCAGCAGCAGGGGAAGGAGGCAGCCCCAGCATTTT
many	TRBD1	TRBV27	TRBJ2-1	CASSLGVGGQGSYNEQFF	TGTGCCAGCAGTTTAGGGGTCGGGGGACAGGGTTCCTACAATGAGCAGTTCTTC
many	NA	TRBV11-2	TRBJ1-2	CASSLDQGRGYTF	TGTGCCAGCAGCTTAGACCAGGGTCGGGGCTACACCTTC
many	TRBD2	TRBV12-3/TRBV12-4	TRBJ2-2	CASSLMRGLAGGRGTGELFF	TGTGCCAGCAGTTTGATGCGGGGACTAGCGGGGGGAAGAGGGACCGGGGAGCTGTTTTTT
many	NA	TRBV12-3/TRBV12-4	TRBJ1-3	CASRKQGAGNTIYF	TGTGCCAGCAGAAAACAGGGAGCTGGAAACACCATATATTTT
NA	NA	TRBV2	TRBJ2-5	CASRVGGETQYF	TGTGCCAGCAGGGTCGGGGGTGAGACCCAGTACTTC
once	TRBD1	TRBV7-2	TRBJ2-1	CASSAGTGTYNEQFF	TGTGCCAGCAGCGCAGGGACAGGTACCTACAATGAGCAGTTCTTC
NA	NA	TRBV5-1	TRBJ2-7	CASSVRGLYEQYF	TGCGCCAGCTCTGTCAGGGGCCTTTACGAGCAGTACTTC
NA	TRBD2	TRBV11-2	TRBJ2-1	CASSLDSRLAGGPNEQFF	TGTGCCAGCAGCTTAGATTCGAGACTAGCGGGGGGGCCAAACGAGCAGTTCTTC
NA	NA	TRBV11-3	TRBJ2-2	CATKDRNTGELFF	TGTGCCACCAAGGACAGGAACACCGGGGAGCTGTTTTTT
many	TRBD2	TRBV12-3/TRBV12-4	TRBJ2-1	CASTRGDEQFF	TGTGCCAGCACACGGGGGGATGAGCAGTTCTTC
many	NA	TRBV28	TRBJ1-1	CASSQYSGTQSGEAFF	TGTGCCAGCAGTCAATACTCCGGGACCCAGAGTGGTGAAGCTTTCTTT
few	TRBD1	TRBV6-5	TRBJ2-7	CASSYGTGDEQYF	TGTGCCAGCAGTTACGGGACAGGGGACGAGCAGTACTTC
NA	NA	TRBV30	TRBJ2-7	CAWSAGGKAYEQYF	TGTGCCTGGAGTGCTGGGGGGAAGGCCTACGAGCAGTACTTC
many	NA	TRBV7-9	TRBJ1-1	CASSLMGGPEAFF	TGTGCCAGCAGCTTGATGGGAGGGCCTGAAGCTTTCTTT
many	NA	TRBV7-2	TRBJ2-7	CASSQPGLFYEQYF	TGTGCCAGCAGCCAACCGGGACTTTTTTACGAGCAGTACTTC
few	TRBD1	TRBV7-2	TRBJ1-1	CASSLGQTYTEAFF	TGTGCCAGCAGCTTGGGACAGACTTACACTGAAGCTTTCTTT
many	NA	TRBV12-3/TRBV12-4	TRBJ1-5	CASSFAGDDQPQHF	TGTGCCAGCAGTTTCGCAGGGGATGATCAGCCCCAGCATTTT
few	NA	TRBV7-4	TRBJ2-5	CASSRKGEETQYF	TGTGCCAGCAGCAGGAAGGGTGAAGAGACCCAGTACTTC
many	TRBD1	TRBV7-8	TRBJ1-1	CASSSYRGTEAFF	TGTGCCAGCAGCAGTTACAGGGGAACTGAAGCTTTCTTT
NA	NA	TRBV3-1	TRBJ1-1	CASSRRPNTEAFF	TGTGCCAGCAGCCGACGACCGAACACTGAAGCTTTCTTT
many	NA	TRBV11-2	TRBJ2-1	CASSLTSSLNEQFF	TGTGCCAGCAGTCTCACTAGCTCCCTCAATGAGCAGTTCTTC
few	TRBD1	TRBV29-1	TRBJ1-2	CSVEWDRHPGGYTF	TGCAGCGTTGAATGGGACAGGCACCCAGGGGGCTACACCTTC
NA	TRBD1	TRBV19	TRBJ1-1	CASSMGTGLNTEAFF	TGTGCCAGTAGTATGGGGACAGGCTTGAACACTGAAGCTTTCTTT
large	TRBD2	TRBV12-3/TRBV12-4	TRBJ2-1	CASSPGTSTVFNEQFF	TGTGCCAGCAGTCCCGGGACTAGCACGGTGTTTAATGAGCAGTTCTTC
many	TRBD2	TRBV7-2	TRBJ2-3	CASSLRLAGGPTDTQYF	TGTGCCAGCAGCCTACGACTAGCGGGAGGGCCGACAGATACGCAGTATTTT
NA	NA	TRBV20-1	TRBJ1-6	CSAEDQSSYNSPLHF	TGCAGTGCCGAAGATCAGAGCTCCTATAATTCACCCCTCCACTTT
few	NA	TRBV18	TRBJ2-1	CASSRDRGGLAGLNEQFF	TGTGCCAGCTCACGGGACAGGGGTGGACTAGCGGGTCTGAATGAGCAGTTCTTC
many	TRBD1	TRBV6-5	TRBJ1-2	CASSSRQGRGGYTF	TGTGCCAGCAGTTCCCGACAGGGACGAGGTGGCTACACCTTC
many	NA	TRBV6-2/TRBV6-3	TRBJ2-2	CASRLYTGELFF	TGTGCCAGCAGGTTATACACCGGGGAGCTGTTTTTT
many	NA	TRBV7-2	TRBJ1-2	CASSSVGVFGYGYTF	TGTGCCAGCAGCTCTGTAGGAGTGTTTGGCTATGGCTACACCTTC